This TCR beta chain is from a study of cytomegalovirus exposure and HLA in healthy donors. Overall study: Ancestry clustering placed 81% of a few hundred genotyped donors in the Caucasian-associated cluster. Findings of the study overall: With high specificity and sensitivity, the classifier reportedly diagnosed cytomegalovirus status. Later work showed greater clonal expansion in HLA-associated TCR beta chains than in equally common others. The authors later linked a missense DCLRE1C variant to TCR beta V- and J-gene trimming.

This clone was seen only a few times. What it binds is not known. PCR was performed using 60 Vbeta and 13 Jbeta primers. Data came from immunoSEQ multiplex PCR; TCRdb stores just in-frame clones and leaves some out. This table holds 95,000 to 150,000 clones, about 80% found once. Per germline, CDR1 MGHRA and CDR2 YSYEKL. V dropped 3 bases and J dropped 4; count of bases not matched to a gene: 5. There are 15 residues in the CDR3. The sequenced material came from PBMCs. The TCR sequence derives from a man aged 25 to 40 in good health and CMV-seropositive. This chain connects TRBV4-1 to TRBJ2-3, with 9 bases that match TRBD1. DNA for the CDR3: TGCGCCAGCAGCCAGGGGGGACAGGGTGCAGATACGCAGTATTTT. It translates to CASSQGGQGADTQYF.